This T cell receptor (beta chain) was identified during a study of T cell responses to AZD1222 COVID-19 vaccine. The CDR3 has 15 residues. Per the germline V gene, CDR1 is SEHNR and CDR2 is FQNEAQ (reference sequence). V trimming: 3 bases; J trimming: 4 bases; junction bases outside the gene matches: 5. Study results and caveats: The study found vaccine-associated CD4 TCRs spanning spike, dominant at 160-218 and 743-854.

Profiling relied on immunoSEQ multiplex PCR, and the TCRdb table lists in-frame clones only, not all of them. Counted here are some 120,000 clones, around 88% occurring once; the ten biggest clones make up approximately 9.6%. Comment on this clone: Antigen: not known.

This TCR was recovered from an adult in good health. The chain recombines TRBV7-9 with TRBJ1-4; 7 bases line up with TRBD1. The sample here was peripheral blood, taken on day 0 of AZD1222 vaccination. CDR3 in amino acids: CASSFADRFNEKLFF. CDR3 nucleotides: TGTGCCAGCAGCTTCGCGGACAGGTTTAATGAAAAACTGTTTTTT. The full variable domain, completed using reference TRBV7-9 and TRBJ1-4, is DTGVSQNPRHKITKRGQNVTFRCDPISEHNRLYWYRQTLGQGPEFLTYFQNEAQLEKSRLLSDRFSAERPKGSFSTLEIQRTEQGDSAMYLCASSFADRFNEKLFFGSGTQLSVL.